The T cell receptor beta chain described here comes from a study of T cell clonality in common variable immunodeficiency. The study, taken as a whole, reports: Shared TCRbeta clones were fewer between CVID subjects than controls. Reportedly, TCR beta sequences from common variable immunodeficiency showed fewer deletions and N-nucleotide insertions.

Donors gave 5 to 8 ml heparinized peripheral whole blood. Germline trimming cut 4 bases from V and 5 bases from J; bases unmatched to any gene: 12. The V gene's germline CDR1 is SGDLS and CDR2 YYNGEE. The CDR3 loop spans 16 amino acids. At least ten counts were recorded for this clone. The antigen is not known. The CDR3 end falls 3 residues outside the read, so it is completed with the germline J gene. Sequencing input was equivalent genomic DNA from CVID and controls. Only in-frame clones appear in the TCRdb table, and some are missing; sequencing was by immunoSEQ multiplex PCR. The sample yields 50,000 to 55,000 clones, without any singletons.

V usage is TRBV9 and J usage is TRBJ2-1; 7 nucleotides match TRBD2. Source material: peripheral blood mononuclear cells. This clonotype was obtained from a person aged 18 to 75 in good health. The CDR3 bases that were read are TGTGCCAGCAGCTCACGGACTAGTTTGGCGCACAATGAG. Residues: CASSSRTSLAHNE. The complete CDR3 reads CASSSRTSLAHNEQFF.